These 32 T cell receptor beta chains originate from one sample sequenced in a study of CD8 T cells in Susac syndrome. Roughly 0.45 to 1 ug RNA was reverse transcribed with random hexamers. TCRdb processed the immunoSEQ multiplex PCR reads anew with MiXCR; each CDR3 protein has one entry. The sample records a few hundred thousand distinct CDR3 sequences, about 95% being singletons. What was sequenced was CD4+ T cells from PBMCs. The receptors originated from a human donor with multiple sclerosis.

This rearrangement joins TRBV12-5 to TRBJ2-4; 9 bases match TRBD2. The CDR3 is made up of 15 amino acids. The trim removed 6 bases at V and 6 bases at J, leaving 9 bases unmatched. Germline V gives CDR1 LGHNT, CDR2 FRNRAP. The CDR3 reads CASGRGSSGVNIQYF. The DNA of the CDR3 is TGTGCTAGTGGCCGAGGATCTAGCGGGGTAAACATTCAGTACTTC.

CDR3 loop: CSAGLPGRLTYYEQFF. The CDR3, as DNA: TGCAGTGCTGGACTACCCGGTCGCCTCACTTACTATGAGCAGTTCTTC. V and J are TRBV20-1 and TRBJ2-1, with D perhaps matching TRBD2 (6 bases). There are 16 residues in the CDR3. V shed 5 bases and J shed 8 bases, with 25 bases lying between them. Germline CDR1 DFQATT, CDR2 SNEGSKA (reference sequence).

The V and J genes are TRBV28 and TRBJ2-5; perhaps TRBD1 as D (6 bases). Germline V gene sequence: CDR1 MDHEN, CDR2 SYDVKM. Trimming took 6 bases from V and 4 from J, leaving 12 bases between them. The CDR3 loop spans 13 amino acids. The CDR3 coding sequence is TGTGCCAGCAGGGGTTACAGGGTAGAGACCCAGTACTTC. It yields the protein CASRGYRVETQYF. Using reference TRBV28 and TRBJ2-5 for the parts outside the CDR3, the full variable domain is DVKVTQSSRYLVKRTGEKVFLECVQDMDHENMFWYRQDPGLGLRLIYFSYDVKMKEKGDIPEGYSVSREKKERFSLILESASTNQTSMYLCASRGYRVETQYFGPGTRLLVL.

V usage is TRBV29-1 and J usage is TRBJ2-6, with a possible D match to TRBD1 (7 bases). CDR1 SQVTM and CDR2 ANQGSEA come from the germline V gene. CDR3 length equals 14 residues. The DNA for the CDR3 is TGCGCAGCGGAGGGGGCCTCTGGGGCCAACGTCCTGACTTTC. Encoded protein: CAAEGASGANVLTF. The full variable domain, rest sourced from reference TRBV29-1 and TRBJ2-6, is SAVISQKPSRDICQRGTSLTIQCQVDSQVTMMFWYRQQPGQSLTLIATANQGSEATYESGFVIDKFPISRPNLTFSTLTVSNMSPEDSSIYLCAAEGASGANVLTFGAGSRLTVL.

This chain links TRBV12-3 or TRBV12-4 with TRBJ2-3, with D possibly matching TRBD1 (6 bases). The CDR3 runs to 15 residues. Trimming took 4 bases from V and 1 from J, leaving 12 bases between them. The CDR3 here is CASSSINRGTDTQYF. The CDR3 DNA sequence: TGTGCCAGCAGTTCAATCAACAGGGGCACAGATACGCAGTATTTT.

The chain uses TRBV6-2 or TRBV6-3 and TRBJ2-1, with 8 bases aligning to TRBD2. V gave up 6 bases and J gave up 2 bases; unmatched junction bases: 9. This CDR3 spans 16 amino acids. Germline CDR1 MNHEY, CDR2 SVGEGT. CDR3 DNA: TGTGCCAGCAGCTGGGGGCATAGCGGGACCTACAATGAGCAGTTCTTC. It encodes CASSWGHSGTYNEQFF.

J is TRBJ1-2 and V is TRBV5-4; D may be TRBD1 (6 bases). This CDR3 is built from 16 residues. Trimming shortened V by 4 bases and J by 3 bases, and 19 bases separated the two germline ends. CDR1 is SGHNT and CDR2 is YYREEE in the germline V gene (reference sequence). Here the CDR3 DNA reads TGTGCCAGCAGCGGGCGGCGGGGGCGGCTAGACTATGGCTACACCTTC. Protein product: CASSGRRGRLDYGYTF.

V usage is TRBV3-1 and J usage is TRBJ2-1; unclear D gene. V was trimmed by 3 bases and J by 5 bases, leaving 11 bases between them. This CDR3 comprises 14 residues. The germline gives CDR1 LGHDT, CDR2 YNNKEL (reference sequence). CDR3 sequence: CASSQVMKDNEQFF. The CDR3 coding sequence is TGTGCCAGCAGCCAGGTCATGAAGGACAATGAGCAGTTCTTC.

V gene TRBV30 combines with J gene TRBJ2-5; D unclear. The length of the CDR3 is 13 residues. Trimming removed 3 bases at V and 2 bases at J, with 10 bases between. CDR1 is GTSNPN and CDR2 is SVGIG in the germline V gene (reference sequence). The chain's CDR3 is CAWRGSQQETQYF. As DNA, the CDR3 is TGTGCCTGGAGGGGGTCCCAGCAAGAGACCCAGTACTTC.

The chain uses TRBV25-1 and TRBJ1-1, with a tentative D call TRBD1 (5 bases). This CDR3 has 14 residues. The germline gives CDR1 MGHDK, CDR2 SYGVNS. Trimming took 2 bases from V and 5 from J, leaving 12 bases between them. CDR3 nucleotide sequence: TGTGCCAGCAGTGAAAACAGGTGGGATACTGAAGCTTTCTTT. It specifies CASSENRWDTEAFF.

The chain recombines TRBV30 with TRBJ2-2; 8 bases fit TRBD2. The CDR3 covers 15 residues. Trimming removed 3 bases from V and 3 bases from J; junction bases left unmatched: 6. Germline loops: CDR1 GTSNPN, CDR2 SVGIG (reference sequence). CDR3 amino acids: CAWSRGGGDTGELFF. The CDR3 coding sequence is TGTGCCTGGAGCCGGGGGGGAGGCGACACCGGGGAGCTGTTTTTT.

The chain combines TRBV20-1 with TRBJ2-1; D might be TRBD1 (6 bases). The CDR3 is made up of 18 amino acids. Germline V gene data show CDR1 as DFQATT and CDR2 as SNEGSKA (reference sequence). V lost 0 bases, J lost 4 bases, and 22 bases lay in between. For the CDR3, the DNA is TGCAGTGCTAGAGAAGAGGCGGCCTTTGGACAGCCGTACAATGAGCAGTTCTTC. It is translated as CSAREEAAFGQPYNEQFF.

The rearrangement links TRBV14 to TRBJ2-1, with 12 positions matching TRBD2. The CDR3 has 17 residues. Trimming removed 2 bases from V and 8 bases from J; junction bases left unmatched: 10. Germline V gives CDR1 SGHDN, CDR2 FVKESK. DNA for the CDR3: TGTGCCAGCAGCCAACTAGCGGGGGGGCCAGGTTACGATGAGCAGTTCTTC. It yields the protein CASSQLAGGPGYDEQFF.

The V and J genes are TRBV3-1 and TRBJ1-1, with no clear D. This CDR3 has 14 residues. Germline CDR1 LGHDT, CDR2 YNNKEL (reference sequence). V gave up 2 bases and J gave up 0 bases, with 7 bases separating them. The CDR3 nucleotides read TGTGCCAGCAGCCAATTTCCTATGAACACTGAAGCTTTCTTT. Encoded protein: CASSQFPMNTEAFF.

The chain employs TRBV29-1 and TRBJ1-5; the D is unclear. In germline, CDR1 is SQVTM, CDR2 ANQGSEA. This CDR3 region has 13 residues. Trimming stripped 6 bases from V and 4 bases from J, with 13 bases between. The CDR3: CSVSRERNQPQHF. The CDR3 bases are TGCAGCGTGAGCCGGGAAAGAAATCAGCCCCAGCATTTT.

This sequence joins TRBV2 and TRBJ2-3; 7 bases are shared with TRBD1. Germline lookup yields CDR1 SNHLY and CDR2 FYNNEI. Trimming cost V 8 bases and J 3 bases; bases outside gene matches: 8. The length of the CDR3 is 14 residues. The CDR3 DNA reads TGTGCCAGCGGGGAACAGGGGTTGACAGATACGCAGTATTTT. This sequence encodes CASGEQGLTDTQYF.

The chain joins TRBV12-3 or TRBV12-4 to TRBJ2-7; D may match TRBD1 or TRBD2 (5 bases each). V shed 7 bases and J shed 7 bases, with 20 bases lying between them. This CDR3 region has 14 residues. The CDR3 sequence is CASTKGTSLGEQYF. CDR3 nucleotide sequence: TGTGCCAGCACCAAGGGGACCTCCCTGGGTGAGCAGTACTTC.

The chain has TRBV20-1 and TRBJ2-5; TRBD1 matches 11 bases. In germline, CDR1 is DFQATT, CDR2 SNEGSKA (reference sequence). V lost 6 bases, J lost 6 bases, and 6 bases stayed unmatched. The CDR3 spans 13 residues. In nucleotides, the CDR3 is TGCAGTGCAGAGGGACAGGGGGGGAAGACCCAGTACTTC. Amino acid sequence: CSAEGQGGKTQYF.

This rearrangement joins TRBV5-4 to TRBJ2-3; 8 bases are shared with TRBD1. Germline V CDR1 and CDR2: SGHNT, YYREEE (reference sequence). With V trimmed by 1 base and J by 6 bases, 10 bases remained unmatched. The CDR3 has 16 residues. CDR3 bases: TGTGCCAGCAGCTTGCGGACAGGGAGGAATCGGGATACGCAGTATTTT. This sequence encodes CASSLRTGRNRDTQYF.

This rearrangement joins TRBV6-1 to TRBJ2-3; the match to TRBD1 covers 11 bases. Germline trimming cut 8 bases from V and 4 bases from J; bases unmatched to any gene: 8. Germline CDR1 MNHNS, CDR2 SASEGT. The CDR3 runs to 15 residues. The CDR3 region has the DNA TGTGCCAGCTCGTCGGGACAGGGGGTACCAGATACGCAGTATTTT. Its protein product is CASSSGQGVPDTQYF.

The chain links TRBV3-1 to TRBJ2-3; 10 bases align to TRBD1. Unmatched junction bases numbered 4, after V lost 4 bases and J lost 3 bases. The germline gives CDR1 LGHDT, CDR2 YNNKEL (reference sequence). The CDR3 spans 15 residues. CDR3 loop: CASSRTGGFTDTQYF. The CDR3 region has the DNA TGTGCCAGCAGCCGGACAGGGGGGTTTACAGATACGCAGTATTTT.

The genes are TRBV3-1 and TRBJ1-1, with D perhaps TRBD1 (6 bases). Germline loops: CDR1 LGHDT, CDR2 YNNKEL (reference sequence). The CDR3 is 14 residues long. Trimming pared 4 bases from V and 3 bases from J, leaving 12 bases between. The CDR3 DNA reads as TGTGCCAGCAGCCGCCTGGACAGAGACACTGAAGCTTTCTTT. Its protein is CASSRLDRDTEAFF.

The chain's CDR3 is CSAFSVSSGGNYEQYF. The CDR3 DNA sequence: TGCAGTGCTTTTAGTGTTTCTAGCGGGGGGAACTACGAGCAGTACTTC. The chain uses TRBV20-1 and TRBJ2-7; TRBD2 agrees at 11 bases. The germline V gene has CDR1 DFQATT and CDR2 SNEGSKA (reference sequence). This CDR3 contains 16 residues. With 5 bases clipped from V and 3 bases from J, the junction kept 12 bases outside the gene matches.

The chain's CDR3 is CAWSVSGINEQFF. The CDR3, as DNA: TGTGCCTGGAGTGTCTCCGGGATCAATGAGCAGTTCTTC. The V and J genes are TRBV30 and TRBJ2-1; TRBD2 is a possible D gene (5 bases). This CDR3 spans 13 amino acids. Trimming took 0 bases from V and 6 from J, leaving 9 bases between them. The germline CDR1 and CDR2 sequences are GTSNPN and SVGIG (reference sequence). Full variable domain (missing parts from reference TRBV30 and TRBJ2-1): SQTIHQWPATLVQPVGSPLSLECTVEGTSNPNLYWYRQAAGRGLQLLFYSVGIGQISSEVPQNLSASRPQDRQFILSSKKLLLSDSGFYLCAWSVSGINEQFFGPGTRLTVL.

The chain has TRBV18 and TRBJ2-1; TRBD2 agrees at 10 bases. Germline-derived CDR1 and CDR2 are KGHSH and LQKENI. V gave up 10 bases and J gave up 0 bases; unmatched junction bases: 9. The CDR3 is 16 amino acids. CDR3: CATSVAGGPSYNEQFF. In nucleotides, the CDR3 is TGTGCCACCTCCGTAGCGGGGGGCCCCTCCTACAATGAGCAGTTCTTC.

The chain has TRBV10-3 and TRBJ2-7; D may be TRBD2 (5 bases). Germline CDR1 reads ENHRY; CDR2 reads SYGVKD. V was pared by 4 bases and J by 7 bases, with 8 bases between. The CDR3 runs to 11 residues. The CDR3 region is CAISGSGEQYF. Here the CDR3 DNA reads TGTGCCATCAGTGGGTCGGGGGAGCAGTACTTC.

The chain has TRBV20-1 and TRBJ1-5; D remains ambiguous. V was cut by 1 base and J by 2 bases, with 12 bases left in between. Germline CDR1 and CDR2: DFQATT and SNEGSKA (reference sequence). CDR3 length: 15 amino acids. CDR3 nucleotides: TGCAGTGCTAGAGCCCCCCAGATAGGCAATCAGCCCCAGCATTTT. This codes for CSARAPQIGNQPQHF.

The chain employs TRBV20-1 and TRBJ1-2; no firm D call. Trimming left V 6 bases short and J 12 bases short, with 17 bases between. Germline V gene lookup returns CDR1 DFQATT and CDR2 SNEGSKA (reference sequence). The CDR3 runs 11 residues. CDR3: CSARKVQLHTF. DNA for the CDR3: TGCAGTGCCCGGAAGGTCCAGCTTCACACCTTC.

This chain uses TRBV25-1 with TRBJ2-3; 11 bases line up with TRBD2. Germline CDR1 and CDR2: MGHDK and SYGVNS. This CDR3 spans 17 amino acids. The trim removed 4 bases at V and 1 base at J, leaving 7 bases unmatched. The CDR3 here is CASSAASGGYGTDTQYF. In DNA, the CDR3 is TGTGCCAGCAGTGCGGCTAGCGGGGGGTACGGCACAGATACGCAGTATTTT.

The gene calls are TRBV3-1 and TRBJ2-5; perhaps TRBD2 as D (5 bases). There are 14 residues in the CDR3. Germline V gives CDR1 LGHDT, CDR2 YNNKEL (reference sequence). The germline V and J ends were trimmed by 1 base and 2 bases, with 8 bases remaining between them. CDR3 nucleotides: TGTGCCAGCAGCCAAGCGGGGAGACAAGAGACCCAGTACTTC. The encoded protein is CASSQAGRQETQYF.

This rearrangement joins TRBV29-1 to TRBJ1-3; no clear D. CDR3 length equals 14 residues. Germline V gene sequence: CDR1 SQVTM, CDR2 ANQGSEA. Trimming stripped 3 bases from V and 0 bases from J, with 9 bases between. CDR3 in DNA: TGCAGCGTTGACGGAAGCCGCTCTGGAAACACCATATATTTT. The encoded protein is CSVDGSRSGNTIYF.

This chain connects TRBV4-1 to TRBJ1-2, with D perhaps TRBD1 (5 bases). CDR1 is MGHRA, CDR2 YSYEKL, per germline. The CDR3 has 16 residues. V was trimmed by 3 bases and J by 3 bases, leaving 17 bases between them. DNA of the CDR3: TGCGCCAGCAGCCAGGATCTCGGGGGATTGGACTATGGCTACACCTTC. This sequence encodes CASSQDLGGLDYGYTF.